The clone carrying this T cell receptor (beta chain) came up once. Its antigen remains unidentified. The data are from a study of OX40 agonist ivuxolimab in advanced cancers. Study-level points and caveats: Certain nonresponders additionally had low normalized T-cell clonal expansion.

Libraries were prepared by immunoSEQ multiplex PCR; TCRdb keeps only in-frame clonotypes and omits some of them. This table has 45,000 to 60,000 clones, 75% to 85% appearing once. V was pared by 4 bases and J by 7 bases, with 4 bases of the junction left unmatched. There are 14 residues in the CDR3. Germline V CDR1 and CDR2: SGHTA, FQGNSA. The chain is built from TRBV7-2 and TRBJ1-6; 7 bases match TRBD1. Sequenced material: CD4+ or CD8+ T cells sorted from blood, taken in a trial of the OX40 agonist ivuxolimab. This sequence was found in an adult with an advanced solid tumor such as melanoma, head and neck, liver or kidney cancer. For the CDR3, the DNA is TGTGCCAGCAGCTGGGACAGTCGGAATTCACCCCTCCACTTT. It specifies CASSWDSRNSPLHF.